The entry that follows covers one TCR beta chain sequence. This sample is drawn from a study of shared clonotypes between healthy human individuals. Naive CD8 isolation took CD45RO-negative cells positively selected for CCR7 and excluded terminally differentiated effector memory CD45RA+ cells. TCRdb keeps only in-frame clones here, not all; method: immunoSEQ multiplex PCR. The sample has around 2.1 million clones, 85% to 95% seen once. The TCR sequence derives from a man aged 18 to 30 in good health. Some clones in this sample may be carry-over from other donors' samples. Sequenced material: naive CD8+ T cells from PBMCs.

CDR3 protein: CASSSRGLAITDTQYF. The CDR3 DNA sequence: TGTGCCAGCAGTTCCCGGGGACTAGCGATAACAGATACGCAGTATTTT. The chain joins TRBV6-6 to TRBJ2-3; TRBD2 aligns across 10 bases. CDR3 size: 16 residues. Germline loops: CDR1 MNHNY, CDR2 SVGAGI (reference sequence). With 4 bases clipped from V and 3 bases from J, the junction kept 7 bases outside the gene matches.